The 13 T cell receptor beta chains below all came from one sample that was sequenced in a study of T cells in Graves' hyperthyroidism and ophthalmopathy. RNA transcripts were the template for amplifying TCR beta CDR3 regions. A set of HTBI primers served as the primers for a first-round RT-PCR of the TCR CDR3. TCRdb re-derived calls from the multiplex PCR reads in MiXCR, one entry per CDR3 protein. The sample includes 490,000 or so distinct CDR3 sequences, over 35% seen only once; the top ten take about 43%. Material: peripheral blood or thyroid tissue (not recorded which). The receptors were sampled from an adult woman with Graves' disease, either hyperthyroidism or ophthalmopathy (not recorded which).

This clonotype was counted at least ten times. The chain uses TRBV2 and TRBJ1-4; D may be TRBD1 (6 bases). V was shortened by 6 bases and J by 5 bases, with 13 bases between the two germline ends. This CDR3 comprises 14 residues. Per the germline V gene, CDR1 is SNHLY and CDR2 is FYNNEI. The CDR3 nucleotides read TGTGCCAGCAGGAGAGACAGGCCCAATGAAAAACTGTTTTTT. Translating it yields CASRRDRPNEKLFF.

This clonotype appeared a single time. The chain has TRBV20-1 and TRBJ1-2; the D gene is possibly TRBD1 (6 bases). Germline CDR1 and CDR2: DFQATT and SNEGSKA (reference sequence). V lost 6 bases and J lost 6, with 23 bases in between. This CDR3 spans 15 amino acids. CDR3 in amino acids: CSAVGDTSGDDGYTF. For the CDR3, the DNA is TGCAGTGCAGTCGGGGACACTTCCGGGGACGATGGCTACACCTTC.

The CDR3 spells CASSFLGRGQETQYF. CDR3 DNA sequence: TGTGCCAGCAGCTTCCTGGGCAGGGGACAAGAGACCCAGTACTTC. The genes are TRBV11-2 and TRBJ2-5; D may be TRBD1 (6 bases). V was pared by 3 bases and J by 2 bases, with 13 bases between. Germline assignment: CDR1 SGHAT and CDR2 FQNNGV. The CDR3 is made up of 15 amino acids.

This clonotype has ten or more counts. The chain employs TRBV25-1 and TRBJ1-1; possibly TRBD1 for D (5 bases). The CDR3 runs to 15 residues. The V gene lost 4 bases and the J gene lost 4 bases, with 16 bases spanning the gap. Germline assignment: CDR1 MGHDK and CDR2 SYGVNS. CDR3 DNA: TGTGCCAGCAGTGTAAATACAGACGGGGGCACTGAAGCTTTCTTT. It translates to CASSVNTDGGTEAFF. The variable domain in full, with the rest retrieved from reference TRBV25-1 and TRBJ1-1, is EADIYQTPRYLVIGTGKKITLECSQTMGHDKMYWYQQDPGMELHLIHYSYGVNSTEKGDLSSESTVSRIRTEHFPLTLESARPSHTSQYLCASSVNTDGGTEAFFGQGTRLTVV.

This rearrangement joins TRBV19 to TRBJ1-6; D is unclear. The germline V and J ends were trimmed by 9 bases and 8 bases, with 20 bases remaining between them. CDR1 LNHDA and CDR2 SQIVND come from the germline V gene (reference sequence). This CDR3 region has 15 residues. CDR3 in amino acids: CASSLIPPGDSPLHF. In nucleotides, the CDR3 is TGTGCCAGCAGTTTGATCCCTCCTGGGGATTCACCCCTCCACTTT.

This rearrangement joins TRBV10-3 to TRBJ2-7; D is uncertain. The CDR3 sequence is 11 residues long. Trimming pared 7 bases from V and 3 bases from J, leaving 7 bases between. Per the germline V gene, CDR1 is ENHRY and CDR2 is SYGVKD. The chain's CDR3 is CAIKEYYEQYF. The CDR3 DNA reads TGTGCCATCAAGGAGTACTACGAGCAGTACTTC.

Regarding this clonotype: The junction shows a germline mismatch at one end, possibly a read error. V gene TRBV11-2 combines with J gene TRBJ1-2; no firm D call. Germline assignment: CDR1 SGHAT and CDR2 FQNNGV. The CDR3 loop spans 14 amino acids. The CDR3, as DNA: TGTGCCGGCAGCTTAGATCGGATAAACTATGGCTACACCTTC. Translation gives CAGSLDRINYGYTF.

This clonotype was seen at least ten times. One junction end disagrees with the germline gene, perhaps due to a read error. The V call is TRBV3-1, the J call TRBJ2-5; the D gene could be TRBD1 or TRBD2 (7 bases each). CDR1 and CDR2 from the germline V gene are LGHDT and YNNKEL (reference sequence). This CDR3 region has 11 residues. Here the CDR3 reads CASSRDREGDF. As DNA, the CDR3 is TGTGCCAGCAGCCGAGACAGGGAGGGGGACTTC.

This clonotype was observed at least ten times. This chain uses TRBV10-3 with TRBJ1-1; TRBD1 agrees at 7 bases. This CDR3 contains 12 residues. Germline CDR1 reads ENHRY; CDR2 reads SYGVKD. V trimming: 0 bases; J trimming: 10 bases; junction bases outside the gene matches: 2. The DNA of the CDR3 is TGTGCCATCAGTGAGTCGACAGGGACAGCTTTCTTT. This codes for CAISESTGTAFF.

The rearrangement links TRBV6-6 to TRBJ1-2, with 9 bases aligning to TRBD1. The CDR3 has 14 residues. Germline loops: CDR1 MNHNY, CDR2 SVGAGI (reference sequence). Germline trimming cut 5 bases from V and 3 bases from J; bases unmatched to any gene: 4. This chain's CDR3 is CASSDRTGDYGYTF. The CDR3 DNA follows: TGTGCCAGCAGTGATCGGACAGGGGACTATGGCTACACCTTC.

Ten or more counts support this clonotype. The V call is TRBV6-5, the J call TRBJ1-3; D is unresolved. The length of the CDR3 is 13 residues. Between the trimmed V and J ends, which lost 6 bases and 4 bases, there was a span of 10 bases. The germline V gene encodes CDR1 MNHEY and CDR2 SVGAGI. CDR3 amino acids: CASSRIRGNTIYF. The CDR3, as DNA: TGTGCCAGCAGCCGAATCCGCGGAAACACCATATATTTT.

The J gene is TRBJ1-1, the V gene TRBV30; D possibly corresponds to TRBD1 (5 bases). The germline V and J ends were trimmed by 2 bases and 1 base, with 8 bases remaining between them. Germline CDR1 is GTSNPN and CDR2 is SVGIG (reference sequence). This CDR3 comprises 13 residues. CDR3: CAWSQGGNTEAFF. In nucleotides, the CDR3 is TGTGCCTGGAGTCAGGGAGGGAACACTGAAGCTTTCTTT.

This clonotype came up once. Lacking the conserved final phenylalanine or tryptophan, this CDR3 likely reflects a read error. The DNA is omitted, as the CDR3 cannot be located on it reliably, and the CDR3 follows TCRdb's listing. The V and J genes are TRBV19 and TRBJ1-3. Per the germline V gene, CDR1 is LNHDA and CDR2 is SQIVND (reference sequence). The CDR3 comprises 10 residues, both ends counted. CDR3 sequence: CASSIQSLNT.